These T cell receptor beta chains were read from a single sample in a study of T-cell reconstitution after alpha-beta-depleted transplantation in children. TCRdb re-called the PCR reads with MiXCR, one entry per CDR3 protein. Seen here are just over 950,000 distinct CDR3 sequences, roughly 29% observed once, and the top ten hold under 30%. The sample in question was PBMCs, mostly from graft donor cells, obtained 360 days after TCRalphabeta/CD19-depleted stem cell transplant. All receptors come from a boy younger than two who had a stem cell transplant for SCID, so the T cells may come from the graft donor. Each CDR3 is given with its conserved first and last residue. Each record gives: clone size, V gene, D gene, J gene, CDR3 protein, CDR3 DNA. A D gene is named only where the DNA matches it firmly. A clone size is listed for some rows: how often the clone was seen (once, few, many), or a class if it is expanded.

size: -
V: TRBV4-1
D: -
J: TRBJ2-7
CDR3: CASSQGDRLPEQYF
DNA: TGCGCCAGCAGCCAAGGGGACCGTTTGCCCGAGCAGTACTTC

size: -
V: TRBV6-5
D: -
J: TRBJ2-2
CDR3: CASSYSSREFFGTGELFF
DNA: TGTGCCAGCAGTTACTCGAGCAGGGAGTTTTTTGGTACCGGGGAGCTGTTTTTT

size: -
V: TRBV28
D: -
J: TRBJ2-6
CDR3: CASSTFGGSGANVLTF
DNA: TGTGCCAGCAGTACCTTCGGGGGCTCTGGGGCCAACGTCCTGACTTTC

size: -
V: TRBV12-3/TRBV12-4
D: TRBD1
J: TRBJ1-5
CDR3: CASSLGQGWGQPQHF
DNA: TGTGCCAGCAGTTTAGGACAGGGCTGGGGACAGCCCCAGCATTTT

size: -
V: TRBV27
D: -
J: TRBJ2-1
CDR3: CASSLGLKQFF
DNA: TGTGCCAGCAGTTTAGGCCTAAAGCAGTTCTTC

size: -
V: TRBV2
D: TRBD2
J: TRBJ2-1
CDR3: CASRDTSGGFDEQFF
DNA: TGTGCCAGCAGGGACACTAGCGGGGGTTTCGATGAGCAGTTCTTC

size: few
V: TRBV12-3/TRBV12-4
D: TRBD2
J: TRBJ2-1
CDR3: CASSETGGRAEQFF
DNA: TGTGCCAGCAGTGAAACGGGGGGGCGGGCGGAGCAGTTCTTC

size: -
V: TRBV9
D: TRBD1
J: TRBJ1-2
CDR3: CASNAEGGRNYGYTF
DNA: TGTGCCAGCAATGCCGAAGGGGGCCGGAACTATGGCTACACCTTC

size: -
V: TRBV28
D: TRBD1
J: TRBJ2-7
CDR3: CASSLLPQGSPYEQYF
DNA: TGTGCCAGCAGTTTACTCCCACAGGGGTCCCCGTACGAGCAGTATTTC

size: many
V: TRBV27
D: -
J: TRBJ2-2
CDR3: CASSLSSPRWAGELFF
DNA: TGTGCCAGCAGTTTATCGTCCCCTCGGTGGGCCGGGGAGCTGTTTTTT

size: -
V: TRBV20-1
D: -
J: TRBJ2-1
CDR3: CSARGQWGVKYNEQFF
DNA: TGCAGTGCTAGAGGGCAATGGGGGGTAAAATACAATGAGCAGTTCTTC

size: -
V: TRBV12-3/TRBV12-4
D: -
J: TRBJ2-5
CDR3: CASSPQGIGQETQYF
DNA: TGTGCCAGCAGCCCCCAGGGTATCGGCCAAGAGACCCAGTACTTC

size: -
V: TRBV20-1
D: TRBD1
J: TRBJ2-3
CDR3: CSAQRGLDSDTQYF
DNA: TGCAGTGCCCAGAGGGGGCTAGATTCTGATACGCAGTATTTT

size: -
V: TRBV29-1
D: -
J: TRBJ2-2
CDR3: CSVGGKMNTGELFF
DNA: TGCAGCGTTGGGGGAAAGATGAACACCGGGGAGCTGTTTTTT

size: many
V: TRBV3-1
D: TRBD2
J: TRBJ2-5
CDR3: CASSQGLAGSYQETQYF
DNA: TGTGCCAGCAGCCAAGGACTAGCGGGTAGTTACCAAGAGACCCAGTACTTC

size: -
V: TRBV7-3
D: TRBD1
J: TRBJ2-7
CDR3: CASSLTPGQIPQYF
DNA: TGTGCCAGCAGCTTAACACCGGGACAGATCCCGCAGTACTTC

size: few
V: TRBV12-3/TRBV12-4
D: -
J: TRBJ2-2
CDR3: CASSPRVSGELFF
DNA: TGTGCCAGCAGCCCCAGGGTATCCGGGGAGCTGTTTTTT

size: -
V: TRBV20-1
D: TRBD2
J: TRBJ2-3
CDR3: CSARAPGTRTDTQYF
DNA: TGCAGTGCTAGAGCTCCCGGGACTAGAACAGATACGCAGTATTTT

size: few
V: TRBV5-1
D: TRBD2
J: TRBJ2-7
CDR3: CASTWTSGGSYEQYF
DNA: TGCGCCAGCACCTGGACTAGCGGGGGATCTTACGAGCAGTACTTC

size: -
V: TRBV12-3/TRBV12-4
D: TRBD1
J: TRBJ1-1
CDR3: CASRWAAGTGRTEAFF
DNA: TGTGCCAGCAGATGGGCCGCCGGGACAGGGAGAACTGAAGCTTTCTTT

size: few
V: TRBV6-5
D: -
J: TRBJ2-7
CDR3: CASSYSGRSYEQYF
DNA: TGTGCCAGCAGTTACTCGGGCAGATCCTACGAGCAGTACTTC

size: -
V: TRBV6-2/TRBV6-3
D: -
J: TRBJ2-6
CDR3: CASGWSSGANVLTF
DNA: TGTGCCAGCGGTTGGAGCTCTGGGGCCAACGTCCTGACTTTC

size: few
V: TRBV18
D: -
J: TRBJ2-1
CDR3: CASSPIPTQAVSSYNEQFF
DNA: TGTGCCAGCTCACCAATCCCGACCCAGGCAGTCAGCTCCTACAATGAGCAGTTCTTC

size: few
V: TRBV5-5
D: -
J: TRBJ2-2
CDR3: CASSFRVRGLTGELFF
DNA: TGTGCCAGCAGCTTCAGGGTTCGGGGGCTCACCGGGGAGCTGTTTTTT

size: few
V: TRBV4-2
D: -
J: TRBJ2-7
CDR3: CASSHSTFRSGGDEQYF
DNA: TGTGCCAGCAGCCATTCCACCTTTAGATCAGGTGGGGACGAGCAGTACTTC

size: few
V: TRBV12-3/TRBV12-4
D: TRBD1
J: TRBJ2-2
CDR3: CASRMTGANTGELFF
DNA: TGTGCCAGCAGGATGACAGGGGCCAACACCGGGGAGCTGTTTTTT

size: -
V: TRBV7-9
D: TRBD2
J: TRBJ2-3
CDR3: CASASGGADTQYF
DNA: TGTGCCAGCGCAAGCGGGGGGGCAGATACGCAGTATTTT

size: few
V: TRBV7-2
D: -
J: TRBJ2-3
CDR3: CASSLGEVPEGPDTQYF
DNA: TGTGCCAGCAGCTTAGGGGAGGTCCCAGAAGGACCAGATACGCAGTATTTT

size: -
V: TRBV6-1
D: -
J: TRBJ1-2
CDR3: CASGNSVYSNYGYTF
DNA: TGTGCCAGCGGCAATTCCGTCTATTCTAACTATGGCTACACCTTC

size: -
V: TRBV20-1
D: TRBD2
J: TRBJ2-3
CDR3: CSARARGLAGKDTQYF
DNA: TGCAGTGCTAGAGCGCGGGGACTAGCGGGGAAAGATACGCAGTATTTT

size: -
V: TRBV7-9
D: -
J: TRBJ2-2
CDR3: CASSFITGKTGELFF
DNA: TGTGCCAGCAGCTTCATTACAGGGAAGACCGGGGAGCTGTTTTTT

size: many
V: TRBV7-2
D: -
J: TRBJ2-5
CDR3: CASSLQGETQYF
DNA: TGTGCCAGCAGCTTACAGGGGGAGACCCAGTACTTC

size: -
V: TRBV28
D: TRBD1
J: TRBJ2-5
CDR3: CASRRDRGGGETQYF
DNA: TGTGCCAGCAGGCGTGACAGGGGAGGTGGAGAGACCCAGTACTTC

size: -
V: TRBV20-1
D: -
J: TRBJ2-3
CDR3: CSARVVSTDTQYF
DNA: TGCAGTGCTAGAGTTGTAAGCACAGATACGCAGTATTTT

size: few
V: TRBV27
D: TRBD2
J: TRBJ2-5
CDR3: CASSLSRGGQETQYF
DNA: TGTGCCAGCAGTTTATCGCGGGGGGGTCAAGAGACCCAGTACTTC

size: -
V: TRBV28
D: -
J: TRBJ2-6
CDR3: CASSLTEAGANVLTF
DNA: TGTGCCAGCAGTTTAACCGAAGCCGGGGCCAACGTCCTGACTTTC

size: -
V: TRBV5-4
D: -
J: TRBJ1-1
CDR3: CASSLWRLNTEAFF
DNA: TGTGCCAGCAGCTTGTGGCGCCTGAACACTGAAGCTTTCTTT

size: few
V: TRBV28
D: TRBD2
J: TRBJ2-3
CDR3: CASRRGTSGATDTQYF
DNA: TGTGCCAGCAGGCGTGGGACTAGCGGGGCGACAGATACGCAGTATTTT

size: -
V: TRBV3-1
D: -
J: TRBJ2-1
CDR3: CASSLPASDEQFF
DNA: TGTGCCAGCAGCCTTCCCGCAAGCGATGAGCAGTTCTTC

size: few
V: TRBV5-1
D: -
J: TRBJ2-1
CDR3: CASSVQGPGNEQFF
DNA: TGCGCCAGCAGCGTTCAGGGGCCGGGGAATGAGCAGTTCTTC

size: -
V: TRBV12-3/TRBV12-4
D: -
J: TRBJ2-1
CDR3: CASSFQLASGNEQFF
DNA: TGTGCCAGCAGTTTCCAGCTAGCGAGCGGCAATGAGCAGTTCTTC

size: few
V: TRBV12-3/TRBV12-4
D: TRBD1
J: TRBJ2-7
CDR3: CASSQGQGDREQYF
DNA: TGTGCCAGCAGCCAGGGACAGGGAGATCGGGAGCAGTACTTC

size: few
V: TRBV20-1
D: -
J: TRBJ1-3
CDR3: CSARGINTIYF
DNA: TGCAGTGCTAGGGGCATAAACACCATATATTTT

size: -
V: TRBV12-3/TRBV12-4
D: -
J: TRBJ2-3
CDR3: CASSSAFTDTQYF
DNA: TGTGCCAGCAGTTCGGCCTTCACAGATACGCAGTATTTT

size: many
V: TRBV5-1
D: -
J: TRBJ1-1
CDR3: CASSLVGGRNTEAFF
DNA: TGTGCCAGCAGCTTAGTAGGGGGAAGAAACACTGAAGCTTTCTTT

size: few
V: TRBV20-1
D: TRBD2
J: TRBJ2-7
CDR3: CSALTSGGFYEQYF
DNA: TGCAGTGCCCTTACTAGCGGGGGGTTCTACGAGCAGTACTTC

size: -
V: TRBV6-1
D: -
J: TRBJ1-5
CDR3: CASRQQFSNQPQHF
DNA: TGTGCCAGCAGACAGCAATTTAGCAATCAGCCCCAGCATTTT

size: -
V: TRBV29-1
D: -
J: TRBJ2-7
CDR3: CSVPKGGLSYEQYF
DNA: TGCAGCGTCCCCAAAGGGGGGCTTTCCTACGAGCAGTACTTC

size: -
V: TRBV10-3
D: TRBD2
J: TRBJ2-1
CDR3: CAISGLAGAHSYNEQFF
DNA: TGTGCCATCTCCGGACTAGCGGGGGCCCACTCCTACAATGAGCAGTTCTTC

size: many
V: TRBV5-1
D: -
J: TRBJ2-2
CDR3: CASSLEASETGELFF
DNA: TGCGCCAGCAGCTTGGAGGCTAGCGAGACCGGGGAGCTGTTTTTT

size: few
V: TRBV27
D: TRBD2
J: TRBJ2-5
CDR3: CASSLSYRGGHGETQYF
DNA: TGTGCCAGCAGTTTATCATACCGCGGGGGGCACGGAGAGACCCAGTACTTC

size: -
V: TRBV5-1
D: TRBD1
J: TRBJ2-1
CDR3: CASSQFGTGNNEQFF
DNA: TGCGCCAGCAGCCAATTTGGGACAGGAAACAATGAGCAGTTCTTC

size: -
V: TRBV5-4
D: TRBD2
J: TRBJ2-5
CDR3: CASSLDGGALQETQYF
DNA: TGTGCCAGCAGCTTGGACGGGGGGGCCCTACAAGAGACCCAGTACTTC

size: few
V: TRBV28
D: -
J: TRBJ1-5
CDR3: CASSFLQGGNQPQHF
DNA: TGTGCCAGCAGTTTCCTCCAGGGAGGAAATCAGCCCCAGCATTTT